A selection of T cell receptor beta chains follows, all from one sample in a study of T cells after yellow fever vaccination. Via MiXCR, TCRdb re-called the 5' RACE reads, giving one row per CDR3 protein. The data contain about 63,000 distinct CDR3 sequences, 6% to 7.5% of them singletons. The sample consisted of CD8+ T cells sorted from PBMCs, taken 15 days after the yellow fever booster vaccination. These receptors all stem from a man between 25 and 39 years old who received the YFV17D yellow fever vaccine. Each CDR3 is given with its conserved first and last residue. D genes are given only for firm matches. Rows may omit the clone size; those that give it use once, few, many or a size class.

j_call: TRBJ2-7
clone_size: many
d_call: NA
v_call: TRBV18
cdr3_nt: TGTGCCAGCTCACCTACTCCCGAGGTAGCCCACCGCTCCTACGAGCAGTACTTC
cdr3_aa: CASSPTPEVAHRSYEQYF

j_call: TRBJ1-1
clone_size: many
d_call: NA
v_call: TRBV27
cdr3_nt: TGTGCCAGCAGCCTTACTGAGAACACTGAAGCTTTCTTT
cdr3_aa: CASSLTENTEAFF

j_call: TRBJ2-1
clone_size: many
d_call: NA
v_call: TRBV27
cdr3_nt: TGTGCCAGCAGTTCACCCAGCGGTTATTACAATGAGCAGTTCTTC
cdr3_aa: CASSSPSGYYNEQFF

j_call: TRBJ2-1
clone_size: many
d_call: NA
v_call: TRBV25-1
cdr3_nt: TGCTCGGCGGGCAGGGTTGACATCAGTGAGCAGTTCTTC
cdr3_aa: CSAGRVDISEQFF

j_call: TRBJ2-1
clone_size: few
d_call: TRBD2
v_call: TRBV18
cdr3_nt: TGTGCCAGCTCACCTCCGGGACTAATGAGCAATGAGCAGTTCTTC
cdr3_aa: CASSPPGLMSNEQFF

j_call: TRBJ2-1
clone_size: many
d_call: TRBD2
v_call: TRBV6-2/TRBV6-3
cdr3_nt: TGTGCCAGCACTCAGCGGGAGGGGGAGCAGTTCTTC
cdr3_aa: CASTQREGEQFF

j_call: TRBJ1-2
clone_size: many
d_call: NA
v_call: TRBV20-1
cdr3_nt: TGCAGTGCTAGAGATGAGACCTATGGCTACACCTTC
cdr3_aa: CSARDETYGYTF

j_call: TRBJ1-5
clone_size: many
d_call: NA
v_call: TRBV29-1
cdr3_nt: TGCAGCGTTGACGAGCGTCGGAATAGCAATCAGCCCCAGCATTTT
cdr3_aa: CSVDERRNSNQPQHF

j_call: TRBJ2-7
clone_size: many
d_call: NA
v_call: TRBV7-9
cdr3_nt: TGTGCCAGCAGCTTAGGTTTCAACGAGCAGTACTTC
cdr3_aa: CASSLGFNEQYF

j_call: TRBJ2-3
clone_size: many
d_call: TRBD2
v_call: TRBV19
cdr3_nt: TGTGCCAGTAGTATAGATCCTTCGGCGGGAGGCACAGATACGCAGTATTTT
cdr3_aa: CASSIDPSAGGTDTQYF

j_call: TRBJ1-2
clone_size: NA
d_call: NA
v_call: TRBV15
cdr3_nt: TGTGCCACCAGCAGAGACCCAGGGAGCCATGGCTACACCTTC
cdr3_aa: CATSRDPGSHGYTF